The sequence of this T cell receptor (beta chain) was determined in a study of cytomegalovirus exposure and HLA in healthy donors. Study at large: Previous work identified 95 million to 140 million unique TCR beta sequences from about 179 million T cells.

The study, taken as a whole, reports: Later analysis identified about 17,000 TCR beta sequences associated with HLA alleles, using a false discovery rate threshold of 0.05. For most TCR beta V segments, an earlier analysis put the productive rate at about 87% or about 30% of the time.

With 60 Vbeta and 13 Jbeta primers, the PCR was carried out. Clones were sequenced by immunoSEQ multiplex PCR, and TCRdb holds only the in-frame ones, with some missing. The sample shows some 270,000 clones, about nine tenths of them seen only once. Remarks on this clone: Its antigen is not identified.

Sequences were obtained from PBMCs. This clonotype was obtained from a girl aged 2 to 9 in good health and CMV-seronegative.

The CDR3 region is CASSLGGGRLTGELFF. The CDR3 nucleotides read TGTGCCAGCAGCTTAGGCGGCGGGAGGCTCACCGGGGAGCTGTTTTTT. The gene calls are TRBV7-9 and TRBJ2-2, with TRBD2 identical over 8 bases. Germline CDR1 reads SEHNR; CDR2 reads FQNEAQ (reference sequence). This CDR3 comprises 16 residues. V lost 1 base and J lost 4; bases outside the gene matches: 5.